These 27 T cell receptor beta chains were sequenced from one sample in a study of cytomegalovirus exposure and HLA in healthy donors. 13 Jbeta primers and 60 Vbeta primers were used for the PCR. Assay: immunoSEQ multiplex PCR; the TCRdb copy retains only in-frame clones and omits some. The sample holds about 160,000 clones; roughly 80% are singletons and the top ten take 3% to 4.5%. Sequences were obtained from PBMCs. The receptors stem from a man aged 25-45 years in good health and CMV-seropositive.

Only a few counts were recorded for this clone. The chain recombines TRBV30 with TRBJ2-1, with D perhaps matching TRBD1 (5 bases). This CDR3 contains 16 residues. Germline values: CDR1 GTSNPN, CDR2 SVGIG (reference sequence). V was pared by 4 bases and J by 5 bases, with 21 bases between. Here the CDR3 reads CAWISQPGARHNEQFF. CDR3 nucleotide sequence: TGTGCCTGGATCTCCCAGCCTGGGGCCAGGCACAATGAGCAGTTCTTC.

V usage is TRBV6-6 and J usage is TRBJ1-1; D is possibly TRBD1 (6 bases). The CDR3 has 14 residues. The germline V gene encodes CDR1 MNHNY and CDR2 SVGAGI (reference sequence). Between the trimmed V and J ends, which lost 7 bases and 1 base, there was a span of 13 bases. The CDR3 DNA is TGTGCCAGCATCCCCGGACAGTCGAACACTGAAGCTTTCTTT. Protein sequence: CASIPGQSNTEAFF.

The count of this clone is one. J is TRBJ2-4 and V is TRBV28; tentatively, D is TRBD2 (5 bases). Per germline, CDR1 MDHEN and CDR2 SYDVKM. The CDR3 sequence is 15 residues long. Trimming left V 6 bases short and J 3 bases short, with 15 bases between. The CDR3, as DNA: TGTGCCAGCAGCCCTCTTGACCGGGGCAAAAACATTCAGTACTTC. Its translation: CASSPLDRGKNIQYF.

V usage is TRBV4-3 and J usage is TRBJ2-3, with 9 bases matching TRBD2. V shed 0 bases, J shed 3 bases, and the junction held 4 bases outside the gene matches. The germline gives CDR1 LGHNA, CDR2 YSLEER. The CDR3 is made up of 16 amino acids. CDR3 sequence: CASSQDSSGATDTQYF. The CDR3 DNA is TGCGCCAGCAGCCAAGATTCTAGCGGGGCTACAGATACGCAGTATTTT.

The gene calls are TRBV6-6 and TRBJ2-2; tentatively, D is TRBD2 (6 bases). CDR3 length equals 16 residues. V was pared by 6 bases and J by 7 bases, with 21 bases between. CDR1 and CDR2 from the germline V gene are MNHNY and SVGAGI (reference sequence). The DNA of the CDR3 is TGTGCCAGCAGCCCTGCGGGGTCTTCTGGAGTCGGGGAGCTGTTTTTT. Translated, it gives CASSPAGSSGVGELFF.

The chain combines TRBV5-6 with TRBJ2-3; 8 bases align to TRBD2. V gave up 2 bases and J gave up 2 bases; unmatched junction bases: 4. The CDR3 spans 15 residues. Germline V CDR1 and CDR2: SGHDT, YYEEEE. The CDR3 nucleotides read TGTGCCAGCAGCTTTGGTAGCGGGACCACAGATACGCAGTATTTT. This gives the protein CASSFGSGTTDTQYF.

The rearrangement links TRBV5-1 to TRBJ2-1; TRBD2 matches at 9 bases. The J segment lost 4 bases and the V segment lost 3 bases, leaving 11 bases of the junction unmatched. The CDR3 has 17 amino acids. Germline loops: CDR1 SGHRS, CDR2 YFSETQ. CDR3 coding DNA: TGCGCCAGCAGCTGGGCTGTCCGGACTAGCGCTTACAATGAGCAGTTCTTC. Translation: CASSWAVRTSAYNEQFF.

The CDR3 loop reads CASTWTATDTQYF. The CDR3 nucleotides are TGTGCCAGCACATGGACAGCCACAGATACGCAGTATTTT. The rearrangement links TRBV6-6 to TRBJ2-3, with D possibly TRBD1 on 6 matching bases. This CDR3 spans 13 amino acids. Trimming removed 7 bases from V and 2 bases from J, with 10 bases in between. The germline CDR1 and CDR2 sequences are MNHNY and SVGAGI (reference sequence).

The V gene is TRBV28, the J gene TRBJ2-3, with a weak D call TRBD2 (7 bases). Trimming left V 11 bases short and J 4 bases short, with 16 bases between. The CDR3 spans 13 residues. The germline gives CDR1 MDHEN, CDR2 SYDVKM. CDR3 protein: CASEGGGADTQYF. The CDR3 nucleotides are TGTGCCTCCGAAGGGGGGGGCGCAGATACGCAGTATTTT.

The rearrangement joins TRBV28 to TRBJ1-6; possible D gene TRBD1, 5 bases. V lost 5 bases and J 3 bases, leaving 17 bases between the germline ends. The CDR3 is 17 amino acids. Germline lookup yields CDR1 MDHEN and CDR2 SYDVKM. This CDR3 is CASSVPGWGLYNSPLHF. The CDR3 coding sequence is TGTGCCAGCAGTGTACCCGGGTGGGGCCTCTATAATTCACCCCTCCACTTT.

The V gene is TRBV7-3, the J gene TRBJ2-2; 9 bases are shared with TRBD2. Trimming removed 1 base from V and 7 bases from J; junction bases left unmatched: 16. Germline V gives CDR1 SGHTA, CDR2 FQGTGA. CDR3 length equals 19 residues. The CDR3: CASSLSLLAGPLKGGELFF. The CDR3 nucleotides are TGTGCCAGCAGCTTAAGCTTGCTAGCGGGGCCATTGAAGGGCGGGGAGCTGTTTTTT.

The chain links TRBV5-1 to TRBJ2-7; TRBD1 agrees at 8 bases. This CDR3 region has 13 residues. From germline, CDR1 is SGHRS and CDR2 YFSETQ. The V and J ends lost 4 bases and 9 bases, in that order; junction bases with no gene match: 9. The CDR3 nucleotides read TGCGCCAGCAGCCTGGACCGACAGGGGAGGCAGTACTTC. It encodes CASSLDRQGRQYF.

The CDR3 nucleotides read TGTGCCAGCAGCTTTCAGGGGGCGTCCTACAATGAGCAGTTCTTC. Translated: CASSFQGASYNEQFF. The chain couples TRBV28 to TRBJ2-1; 8 nucleotides match TRBD1. This CDR3 spans 15 amino acids. Germline V gene data show CDR1 as MDHEN and CDR2 as SYDVKM. The V and J ends lost 6 bases and 1 base, in that order; junction bases with no gene match: 5.

The rearrangement links TRBV19 to TRBJ2-2, with 9 positions matching TRBD1. J was trimmed by 5 bases and V by 7 bases; bases with no gene match: 8. Germline V gene data show CDR1 as LNHDA and CDR2 as SQIVND (reference sequence). The CDR3 is 15 amino acids. CDR3 in DNA: TGTGCCAGTACCCCGACAGGGGGTGTGACCGGGGAGCTGTTTTTT. The encoded protein is CASTPTGGVTGELFF.

This chain joins TRBV6-6 and TRBJ1-1, with 9 positions matching TRBD1. The germline CDR1 and CDR2 sequences are MNHNY and SVGAGI (reference sequence). This CDR3 contains 15 residues. Trimming at V came to 4 bases and at J to 4 bases, leaving 7 bases not matched to a gene. CDR3 loop: CASSSDDRGVTEAFF. Written as DNA, the CDR3 is TGTGCCAGCAGTTCCGACGACAGGGGGGTCACTGAAGCTTTCTTT.

V usage is TRBV4-1 and J usage is TRBJ2-3; 14 bases are a match to TRBD2. The CDR3 is 21 amino acids. Germline values: CDR1 MGHRA, CDR2 YSYEKL. The J segment lost 0 bases and the V segment lost 0 bases, leaving 11 bases of the junction unmatched. For the CDR3, the DNA is TGCGCCAGCAGCCAAGAAGTGTCCGGGGGACTAGCGGGGGCTAGCACAGATACGCAGTATTTT. Amino acids: CASSQEVSGGLAGASTDTQYF.

V and J are TRBV6-4 and TRBJ1-6; D gene ambiguous. The CDR3 is made up of 14 amino acids. V was trimmed by 0 bases and J by 9 bases, leaving 9 bases between them. The germline gives CDR1 MRHNA, CDR2 SNTAGT. The CDR3 sequence is CASSDSEGSSPLHF. Written as DNA, the CDR3 is TGTGCCAGCAGTGACTCGGAGGGTAGTTCACCCCTCCACTTT.

Comments on this clone: Additional DNA sequences in this sample encode the identical CDR3. CDR3 nucleotides: TGTGCCAGCAGCGCCGGGACAGGGGGGGATCAGCCCCAGCATTTT. This encodes CASSAGTGGDQPQHF. The chain employs TRBV9 and TRBJ1-5; TRBD1 matches 11 bases. From germline, CDR1 is SGDLS and CDR2 YYNGEE. V shed 3 bases and J 5 bases; nucleotides not matched to a gene: 4. This CDR3 region has 15 residues.

CDR3 sequence (DNA): TGTGCCAGCAGCCCCCACTATGAGCAGTTCTTC. Its translation: CASSPHYEQFF. The chain employs TRBV11-2 and TRBJ2-1; D remains unclear. Trimming removed 5 bases at V and 8 bases at J, with 7 bases between. The V gene's germline CDR1 is SGHAT and CDR2 FQNNGV. The length of the CDR3 is 11 residues.

The chain joins TRBV28 to TRBJ1-2; no definite D call. The CDR3 has 12 amino acids. Trimming shortened V by 3 bases and J by 4 bases, and 6 bases separated the two germline ends. Germline lookup yields CDR1 MDHEN and CDR2 SYDVKM. CDR3 sequence (DNA): TGTGCCAGCAGTTTGGGCCTCTATGGCTACACCTTC. Encoded protein: CASSLGLYGYTF.

This chain links TRBV2 with TRBJ2-5, with TRBD1 identical over 7 bases. There are 14 residues in the CDR3. Germline V gives CDR1 SNHLY, CDR2 FYNNEI. Losses at the gene ends were 3 bases for V and 4 bases for J; bases not matched to a gene: 5. The CDR3 DNA sequence: TGTGCCAGCAGTGAGTTTTCAGGGGGAGAGACCCAGTACTTC. It translates to CASSEFSGGETQYF.

CDR3 nucleotides: TGTGCCAGCAGCTTAGGGACAGGGGTGCGCTACACCTTC. Protein: CASSLGTGVRYTF. The chain couples TRBV7-2 to TRBJ1-2, with 9 bases identical to TRBD1. Germline V gene lookup returns CDR1 SGHTA and CDR2 FQGNSA. V lost 1 base and J lost 9; bases outside the gene matches: 3. This CDR3 is 13 amino acids long. Variable domain in full (rest from reference TRBV7-2 and TRBJ1-2): GAGVSQSPSNKVTEKGKDVELRCDPISGHTALYWYRQSLGQGLEFLIYFQGNSAPDKSGLPSDRFSAERTGGSVSTLTIQRTQQEDSAVYLCASSLGTGVRYTFGSGTRLTVV.

The genes are TRBV5-4 and TRBJ2-1; no clear D gene. The ends were cut back, 0 bases at V and 4 bases at J, with 8 bases in the middle. This CDR3 has 14 amino acids. Germline values: CDR1 SGHNT, CDR2 YYREEE (reference sequence). CDR3 loop: CASSLAGLYNEQFF. CDR3 nucleotide sequence: TGTGCCAGCAGCTTGGCGGGTTTATACAATGAGCAGTTCTTC.

The chain links TRBV28 to TRBJ1-3; possible D gene TRBD1, 6 bases. The CDR3 runs to 15 residues. Per germline, CDR1 MDHEN and CDR2 SYDVKM. V was shortened by 5 bases and J by 8 bases, with 19 bases between the two germline ends. CDR3 DNA: TGTGCCAGCAGTCCTGGAGGGGGGGCAGTAGACACCATATATTTT. Protein product: CASSPGGGAVDTIYF.

The chain combines TRBV6-5 with TRBJ1-3; D is uncertain. CDR1 is MNHEY and CDR2 is SVGAGI in the germline V gene. Trimming took 2 bases from V and 6 from J, leaving 14 bases between them. This CDR3 spans 15 amino acids. DNA for the CDR3: TGTGCCAGCAGTTACCAGGCGGGCCCCGAAAACACCATATATTTT. Translating it yields CASSYQAGPENTIYF.

V gene TRBV9 combines with J gene TRBJ1-1, with D maybe TRBD1 (6 bases). Looked up from germline, CDR1 is SGDLS and CDR2 is YYNGEE. The CDR3 spans 13 residues. Trimming left V 3 bases short and J 1 base short, with 7 bases between. As DNA, the CDR3 is TGTGCCAGCAGCGCAGGGGCGAACACTGAAGCTTTCTTT. This sequence encodes CASSAGANTEAFF. The full variable domain, its missing parts supplied by reference TRBV9 and TRBJ1-1, is DSGVTQTPKHLITATGQRVTLRCSPRSGDLSVYWYQQSLDQGLQFLIQYYNGEERAKGNILERFSAQQFPDLHSELNLSSLELGDSALYFCASSAGANTEAFFGQGTRLTVV.

This chain uses TRBV7-9 with TRBJ2-7; 8 bases map to TRBD2. The CDR3 runs 14 residues. V was pared by 7 bases and J by 1 base, with 6 bases of the junction left unmatched. CDR1 and CDR2 from the germline V gene are SEHNR and FQNEAQ (reference sequence). CDR3 loop: CASTRGGQSYEQYF. The CDR3 DNA reads as TGTGCCAGCACCCGGGGGGGGCAATCCTACGAGCAGTACTTC.